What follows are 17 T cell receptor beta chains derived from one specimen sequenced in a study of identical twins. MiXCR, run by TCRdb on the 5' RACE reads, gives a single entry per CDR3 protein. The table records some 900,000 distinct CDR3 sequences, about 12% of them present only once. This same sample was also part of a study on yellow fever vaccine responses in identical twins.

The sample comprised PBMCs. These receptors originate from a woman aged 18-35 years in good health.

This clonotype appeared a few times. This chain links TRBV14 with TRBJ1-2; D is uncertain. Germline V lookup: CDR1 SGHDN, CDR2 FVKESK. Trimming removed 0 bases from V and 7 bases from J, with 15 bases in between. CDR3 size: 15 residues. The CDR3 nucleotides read TGTGCCAGCAGCCAAGATGCTCCAGGAAGAACTGGCTACACCTTC. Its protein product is CASSQDAPGRTGYTF. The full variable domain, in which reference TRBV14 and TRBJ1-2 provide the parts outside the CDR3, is EAGVTQFPSHSVIEKGQTVTLRCDPISGHDNLYWYRRVMGKEIKFLLHFVKESKQDESGMPNNRFLAERTGGTYSTLKVQPAELEDSGVYFCASSQDAPGRTGYTFGSGTRLTVV.

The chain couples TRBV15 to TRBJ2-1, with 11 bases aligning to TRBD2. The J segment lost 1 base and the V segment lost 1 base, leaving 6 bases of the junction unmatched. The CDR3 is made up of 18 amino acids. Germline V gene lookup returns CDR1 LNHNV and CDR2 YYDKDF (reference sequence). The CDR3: CATSRGLAGSQSYNEQFF. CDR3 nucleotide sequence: TGTGCCACCAGCAGAGGACTAGCGGGATCCCAATCCTACAATGAGCAGTTCTTC.

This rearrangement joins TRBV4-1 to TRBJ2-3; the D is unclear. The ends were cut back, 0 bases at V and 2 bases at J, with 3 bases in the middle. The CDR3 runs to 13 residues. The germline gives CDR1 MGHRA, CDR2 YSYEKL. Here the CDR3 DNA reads TGCGCCAGCAGCCAAGAACACACAGATACGCAGTATTTT. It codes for CASSQEHTDTQYF.

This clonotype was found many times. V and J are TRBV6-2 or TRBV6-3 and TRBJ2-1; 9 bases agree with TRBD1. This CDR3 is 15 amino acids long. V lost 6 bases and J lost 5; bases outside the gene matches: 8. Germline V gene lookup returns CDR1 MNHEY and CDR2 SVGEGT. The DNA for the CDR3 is TGTGCCAGCAGGGATACAGGGGGCAAGAACAATGAGCAGTTCTTC. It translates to CASRDTGGKNNEQFF.

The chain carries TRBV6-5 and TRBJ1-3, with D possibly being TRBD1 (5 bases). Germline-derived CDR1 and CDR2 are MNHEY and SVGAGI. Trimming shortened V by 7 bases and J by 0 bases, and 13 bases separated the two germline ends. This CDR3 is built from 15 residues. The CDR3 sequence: CASKGYFHSGNTIYF. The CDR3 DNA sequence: TGTGCCAGCAAGGGGTACTTTCACTCTGGAAACACCATATATTTT.

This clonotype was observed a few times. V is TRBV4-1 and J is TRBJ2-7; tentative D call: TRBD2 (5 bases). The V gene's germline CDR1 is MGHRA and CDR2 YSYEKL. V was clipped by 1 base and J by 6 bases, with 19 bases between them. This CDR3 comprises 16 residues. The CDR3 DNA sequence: TGCGCCAGCAGCCAAGTTGTTGCCGGAGGTCCGGCCGAGCAGTACTTC. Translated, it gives CASSQVVAGGPAEQYF.

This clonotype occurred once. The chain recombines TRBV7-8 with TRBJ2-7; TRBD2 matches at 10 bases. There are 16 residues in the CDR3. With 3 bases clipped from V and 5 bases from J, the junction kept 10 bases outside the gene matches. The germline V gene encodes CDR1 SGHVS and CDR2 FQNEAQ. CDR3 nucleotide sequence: TGTGCCAGCAGCTTCCAACCAAGCGGGAGGGGCGACGAGCAGTACTTC. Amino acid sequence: CASSFQPSGRGDEQYF.

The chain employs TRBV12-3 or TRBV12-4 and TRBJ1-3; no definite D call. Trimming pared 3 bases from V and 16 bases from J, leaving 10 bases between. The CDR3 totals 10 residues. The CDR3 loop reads CASSFGRIYF. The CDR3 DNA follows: TGTGCCAGCAGTTTTGGGAGGATTTATTTT.

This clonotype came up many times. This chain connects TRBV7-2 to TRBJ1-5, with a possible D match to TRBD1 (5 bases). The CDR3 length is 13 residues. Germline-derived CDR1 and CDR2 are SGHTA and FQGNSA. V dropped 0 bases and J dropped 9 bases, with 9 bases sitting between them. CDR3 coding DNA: TGTGCCAGCAGCTTAGCTCTAGGGACGCCCCAGCATTTT. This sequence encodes CASSLALGTPQHF.

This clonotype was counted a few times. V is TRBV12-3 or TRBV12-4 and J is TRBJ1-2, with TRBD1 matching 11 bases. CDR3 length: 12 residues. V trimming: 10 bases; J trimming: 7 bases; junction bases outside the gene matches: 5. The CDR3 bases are TGTGCCATCGGACAGGGGGCGGGTGGCTACACCTTC. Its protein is CAIGQGAGGYTF.

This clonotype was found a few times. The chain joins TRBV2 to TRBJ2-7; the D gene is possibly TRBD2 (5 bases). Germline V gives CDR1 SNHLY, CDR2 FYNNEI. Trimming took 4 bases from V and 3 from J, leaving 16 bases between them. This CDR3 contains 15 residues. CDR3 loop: CASSGRGGSGYEQYV. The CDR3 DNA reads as TGTGCCAGCAGTGGAAGAGGCGGGTCCGGCTACGAGCAGTACGTC.

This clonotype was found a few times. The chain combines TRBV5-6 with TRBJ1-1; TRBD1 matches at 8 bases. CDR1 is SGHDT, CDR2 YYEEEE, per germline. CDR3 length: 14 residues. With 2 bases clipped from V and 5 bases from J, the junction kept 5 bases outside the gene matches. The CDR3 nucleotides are TGTGCCAGCAGCTTTCAGGGGGCGCCTACTGAAGCTTTCTTT. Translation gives CASSFQGAPTEAFF.

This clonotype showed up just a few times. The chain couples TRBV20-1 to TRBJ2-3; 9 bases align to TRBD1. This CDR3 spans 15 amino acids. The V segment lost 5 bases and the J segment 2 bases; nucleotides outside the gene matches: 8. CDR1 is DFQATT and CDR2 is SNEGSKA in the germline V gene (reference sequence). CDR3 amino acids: CSAPGGTGNTDTQYF. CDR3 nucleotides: TGCAGTGCTCCCGGCGGGACAGGGAACACAGATACGCAGTATTTT.

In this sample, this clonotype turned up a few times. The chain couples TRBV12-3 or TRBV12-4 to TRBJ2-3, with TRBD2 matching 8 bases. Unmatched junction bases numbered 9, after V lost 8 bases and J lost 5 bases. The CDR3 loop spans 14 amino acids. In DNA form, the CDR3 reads TGTGCCAGCGCCCTGGGGCTAGCGGGAGATACGCAGTATTTT. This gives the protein CASALGLAGDTQYF.

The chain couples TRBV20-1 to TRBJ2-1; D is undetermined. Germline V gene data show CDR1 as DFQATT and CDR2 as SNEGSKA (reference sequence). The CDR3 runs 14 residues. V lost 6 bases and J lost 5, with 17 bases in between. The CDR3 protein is CSAGRSPPNNEQFF. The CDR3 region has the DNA TGCAGTGCCGGTAGATCCCCTCCGAACAATGAGCAGTTCTTC.

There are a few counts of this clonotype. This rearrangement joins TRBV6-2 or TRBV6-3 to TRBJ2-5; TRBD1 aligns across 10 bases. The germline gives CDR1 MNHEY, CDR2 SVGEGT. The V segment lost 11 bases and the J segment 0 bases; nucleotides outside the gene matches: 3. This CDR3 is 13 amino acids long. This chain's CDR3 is CALGTGDQETQYF. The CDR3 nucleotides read TGTGCCCTGGGGACAGGGGACCAAGAGACCCAGTACTTC.

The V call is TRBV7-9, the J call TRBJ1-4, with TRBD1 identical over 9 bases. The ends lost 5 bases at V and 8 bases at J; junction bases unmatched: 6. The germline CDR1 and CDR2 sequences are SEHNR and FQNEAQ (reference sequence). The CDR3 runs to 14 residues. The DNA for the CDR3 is TGTGCCAGCAGCGAACAGGGGGCGGAGGAAAAACTGTTTTTT. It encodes CASSEQGAEEKLFF. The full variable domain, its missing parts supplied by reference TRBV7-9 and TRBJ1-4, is DTGVSQNPRHKITKRGQNVTFRCDPISEHNRLYWYRQTLGQGPEFLTYFQNEAQLEKSRLLSDRFSAERPKGSFSTLEIQRTEQGDSAMYLCASSEQGAEEKLFFGSGTQLSVL.